This T cell receptor beta chain was identified in a study of CD8 T cells in Susac syndrome. This CDR3 contains 13 residues. Trimming at V came to 4 bases and at J to 6 bases, leaving 5 bases not matched to a gene. Germline V lookup: CDR1 SGDLS, CDR2 YYNGEE. About 0.45 to 1 ug RNA was reverse transcribed with random hexamers. immunoSEQ multiplex PCR amplified TCR beta CDR3 across 54 Vbeta, 13 Jbeta. TCRdb re-derived calls from the immunoSEQ multiplex PCR reads in MiXCR, one entry per CDR3 protein. The data contain around 110,000 distinct CDR3 sequences, around 94% of them singletons. The sequencing input was CD8+ T cells from PBMCs. The chain recombines TRBV9 with TRBJ2-3; 7 positions agree with TRBD2. The sequence came from a human donor with Susac syndrome. The CDR3 loop reads CASSQTSDDTQYF. CDR3 sequence (DNA): TGTGCCAGCAGCCAAACTAGCGACGATACGCAGTATTTT.